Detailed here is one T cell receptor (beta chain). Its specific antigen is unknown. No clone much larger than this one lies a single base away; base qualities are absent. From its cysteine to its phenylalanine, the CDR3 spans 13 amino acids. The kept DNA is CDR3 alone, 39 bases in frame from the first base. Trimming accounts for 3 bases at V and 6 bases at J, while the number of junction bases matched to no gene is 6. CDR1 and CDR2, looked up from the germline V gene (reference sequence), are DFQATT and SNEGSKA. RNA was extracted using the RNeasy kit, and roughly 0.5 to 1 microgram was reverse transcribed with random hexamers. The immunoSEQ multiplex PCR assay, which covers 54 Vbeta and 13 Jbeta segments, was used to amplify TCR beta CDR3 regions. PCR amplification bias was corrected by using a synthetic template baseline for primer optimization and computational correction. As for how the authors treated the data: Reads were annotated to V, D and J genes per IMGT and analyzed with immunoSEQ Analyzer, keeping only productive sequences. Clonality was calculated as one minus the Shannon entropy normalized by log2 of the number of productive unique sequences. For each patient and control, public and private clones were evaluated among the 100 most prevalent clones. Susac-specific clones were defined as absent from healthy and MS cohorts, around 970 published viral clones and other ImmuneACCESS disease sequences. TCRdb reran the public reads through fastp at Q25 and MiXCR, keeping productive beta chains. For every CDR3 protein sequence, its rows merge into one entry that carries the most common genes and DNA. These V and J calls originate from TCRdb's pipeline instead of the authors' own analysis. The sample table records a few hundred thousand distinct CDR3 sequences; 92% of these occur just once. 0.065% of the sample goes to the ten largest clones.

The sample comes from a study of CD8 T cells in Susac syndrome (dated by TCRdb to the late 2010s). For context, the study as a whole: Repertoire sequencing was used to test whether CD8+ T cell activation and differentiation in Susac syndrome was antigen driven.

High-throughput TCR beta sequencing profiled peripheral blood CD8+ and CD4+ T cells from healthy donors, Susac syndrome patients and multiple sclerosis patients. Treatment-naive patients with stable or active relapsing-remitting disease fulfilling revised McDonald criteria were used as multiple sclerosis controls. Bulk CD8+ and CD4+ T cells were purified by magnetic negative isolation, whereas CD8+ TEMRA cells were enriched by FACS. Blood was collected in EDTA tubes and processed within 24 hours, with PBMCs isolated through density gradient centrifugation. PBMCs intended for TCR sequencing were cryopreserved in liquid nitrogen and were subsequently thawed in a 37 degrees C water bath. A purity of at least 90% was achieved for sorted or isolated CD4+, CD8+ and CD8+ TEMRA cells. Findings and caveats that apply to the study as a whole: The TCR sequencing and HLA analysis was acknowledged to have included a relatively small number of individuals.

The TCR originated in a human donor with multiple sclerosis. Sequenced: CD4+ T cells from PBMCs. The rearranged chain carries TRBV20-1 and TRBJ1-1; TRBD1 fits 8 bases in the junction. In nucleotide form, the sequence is TGCAGTGCTAGTCAGGGGGCGGGCGCTGAAGCTTTCTTT. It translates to CSASQGAGAEAFF.